Listed below are T cell receptor beta chains from one sample, sequenced in a study of cytomegalovirus exposure and HLA in healthy donors. TCRdb keeps only in-frame clones here, not all; method: immunoSEQ multiplex PCR. The sample contains around 250,000 clones, around 81% of which appear only once. Sequenced material: PBMCs. The receptors were gathered from a woman aged 60-70 years in good health and CMV-seropositive. Both conserved end residues are part of each CDR3. The order of the fields is D gene, V gene, CDR3 length, J gene, clone size, CDR3 protein, CDR3 DNA. D genes are given only for firm matches. Clone size is given for some rows only: seen once, a few or many times, or a class if the clone is expanded.

>TRBD1|TRBV5-4|15|TRBJ1-3|NA
CASSPDRGRGNTIYF
TGTGCCAGCAGCCCGGACAGGGGGCGTGGAAACACCATATATTTT
>TRBD1|TRBV4-1|15|TRBJ2-2|few
CASSSQGGNTGELFF
TGCGCCAGCAGTTCACAGGGGGGGAACACCGGGGAGCTGTTTTTT
>NA|TRBV6-1|14|TRBJ2-1|NA
CASSEGLAYNEQFF
TGTGCCAGCAGTGAAGGGCTTGCTTACAATGAGCAGTTCTTC
>TRBD2|TRBV4-2|16|TRBJ2-5|NA
CASSQGLAASQETQYF
TGTGCCAGCAGCCAAGGACTAGCGGCCAGCCAAGAGACCCAGTACTTC
>TRBD2|TRBV6-4|14|TRBJ2-7|NA
CASSEASGPYEQYF
TGTGCCAGCAGTGAGGCTAGCGGGCCCTACGAGCAGTACTTC
>TRBD1|TRBV5-1|18|TRBJ1-2|NA
CASSLDTRTGGRRRGYTF
TGCGCCAGCAGCTTGGACACGAGGACAGGGGGCCGCCGACGTGGCTACACCTTC
>TRBD2|TRBV7-2|15|TRBJ2-1|NA
CASSLLAGVGNEQFF
TGTGCCAGCAGCCTTCTAGCGGGAGTCGGTAATGAGCAGTTCTTC
>NA|TRBV5-4|13|TRBJ2-7|few
CASSLENGYEQYF
TGTGCCAGCAGCTTGGAAAACGGCTACGAGCAGTACTTC
>TRBD2|TRBV10-1|19|TRBJ2-7|NA
CASRASGSLVRVVGYEQYF
TGCGCCAGCAGGGCTAGCGGGAGTCTAGTACGAGTGGTGGGCTACGAGCAGTACTTC
>NA|TRBV30|15|TRBJ2-2|NA
CAWKTGRTGAGELFF
TGTGCCTGGAAAACGGGACGGACGGGGGCCGGGGAGCTGTTTTTT
>TRBD2|TRBV7-2|15|TRBJ2-1|NA
CASSLGTSVNNEQFF
TGTGCCAGCAGCTTAGGGACTAGCGTTAACAATGAGCAGTTCTTC
>TRBD2|TRBV5-1|13|TRBJ2-3|NA
CASSFLAGDTQYF
TGCGCCAGCAGCTTTCTAGCGGGAGATACGCAGTATTTT
>TRBD1|TRBV6-1|13|TRBJ1-1|NA
CASSERGTGGAFF
TGTGCCAGCAGTGAAAGGGGAACAGGGGGAGCTTTCTTT
>TRBD2|TRBV28|14|TRBJ2-7|NA
CASRESGRAYEQYF
TGTGCCAGCAGAGAAAGCGGGAGGGCCTACGAGCAGTACTTC
>NA|TRBV27|17|TRBJ2-1|NA
CASSLLGGRSSYNEQFF
TGTGCCAGCAGTTTATTAGGGGGACGGAGCTCCTACAATGAGCAGTTCTTC
>NA|TRBV7-2|15|TRBJ2-7|NA
CASSAPGSGTYEQYF
TGTGCCAGCAGCGCCCCGGGTAGCGGCACCTACGAGCAGTACTTC
>NA|TRBV19|13|TRBJ1-3|once
CASTPGAGNTIYF
TGTGCCAGTACCCCCGGGGCTGGAAACACCATATATTTT
>NA|TRBV18|13|TRBJ1-5|NA
CASSPTSDQPQHF
TGTGCCAGCTCACCCACGTCGGATCAGCCCCAGCATTTT
>NA|TRBV7-9|15|TRBJ2-2|NA
CSSSLNRGNTGELFF
TGTTCCAGCAGCTTAAATAGGGGGAACACCGGGGAGCTGTTTTTT
>NA|TRBV4-1|17|TRBJ2-1|few
CASSQEGSGYSYNEQFF
TGCGCCAGCAGCCAAGAGGGGAGCGGATACTCCTACAATGAGCAGTTCTTC
>NA|TRBV27|13|TRBJ1-3|NA
CASSSRGGNTIYF
TGTGCCAGCAGTTCCAGAGGTGGAAACACCATATATTTT
>NA|TRBV5-3|14|TRBJ1-5|NA
CARSLGRSNQPQHF
TGTGCCAGAAGCTTGGGTCGGAGCAATCAGCCCCAGCATTTT
>NA|TRBV7-3|14|TRBJ2-5|NA
CASSFIAGLETQYF
TGTGCCAGCAGCTTTATTGCAGGGCTGGAGACCCAGTACTTC
>TRBD1|TRBV2|16|TRBJ2-2|once
CASRHDRGLNTGELFF
TGTGCCAGCAGACACGACAGGGGGCTTAACACCGGGGAGCTGTTTTTT
>NA|TRBV14|12|TRBJ1-1|NA
CASSRRSSKAFF
TGTGCCAGCAGCCGACGGAGCAGTAAAGCTTTCTTT
>NA|TRBV2|14|TRBJ2-4|NA
CATRTTLAKNIQYF
TGTGCCACCAGGACGACACTAGCCAAAAACATTCAGTACTTC
>NA|TRBV5-5|12|TRBJ1-3|NA
CASSSLKNTIYF
TGTGCCAGCAGCTCCCTTAAAAACACCATATATTTT
>NA|TRBV4-1|17|TRBJ1-2|NA
CASSQVLTGWGNYGYTF
TGCGCCAGCAGCCAAGTCCTGACAGGTTGGGGGAACTATGGCTACACCTTC
>NA|TRBV5-1|13|TRBJ2-3|NA
CASSAKRADTQYF
TGCGCCAGCAGCGCGAAGAGGGCAGATACGCAGTATTTT
>NA|TRBV7-3|14|TRBJ1-2|NA
CASSRDSSNYGYTF
TGTGCCAGCAGCCGAGACAGTTCCAACTATGGCTACACCTTC
>NA|TRBV6-5|15|TRBJ1-3|once
CASSYTPGTGNTIYF
TGTGCCAGCAGTTACACCCCAGGAACTGGAAACACCATATATTTT
>TRBD2|TRBV19|15|TRBJ2-1|NA
CASNIAGAPENEQFF
TGTGCCAGCAACATAGCGGGAGCCCCCGAGAATGAGCAGTTCTTC
>TRBD2|TRBV28|15|TRBJ2-1|NA
CASSLTSGTFNEQFF
TGTGCCAGCAGTTTAACTAGCGGTACCTTCAATGAGCAGTTCTTC
>NA|TRBV5-6|14|TRBJ1-3|NA
CASSFGTAGNIIYF
TGTGCCAGCAGCTTTGGCACGGCGGGAAACATCATATATTTT
>NA|TRBV5-1|13|TRBJ1-2|NA
CASSLERLFGYTF
TGCGCCAGCAGCTTGGAACGGTTGTTTGGCTACACCTTC
>TRBD1|TRBV6-6|15|TRBJ1-1|NA
CASSYLGTGNTEAFF
TGTGCCAGCAGTTACTTAGGGACAGGGAACACTGAAGCTTTCTTT
>TRBD1|TRBV5-1|14|TRBJ2-7|NA
CASSWGTASVEQYF
TGCGCCAGCAGCTGGGGGACAGCCTCGGTCGAGCAGTACTTC
>NA|TRBV30|11|TRBJ1-3|NA
CAWSAGNTIYF
TGTGCCTGGAGCGCTGGAAACACCATATATTTT
>TRBD2|TRBV11-2|15|TRBJ2-7|NA
CASSPGVAGVYEQYF
TGTGCCAGCAGCCCCGGGGTGGCGGGAGTTTACGAGCAGTACTTC
>NA|TRBV21-1|14|TRBJ2-7|NA
CASRIQERSYEQYF
TGTGCCAGCCGGATACAGGAGCGCTCCTACGAGCAGTACTTC
>TRBD2|TRBV9|14|TRBJ2-7|few
CASSTGLAGYEQYF
TGTGCCAGCAGCACGGGACTAGCGGGATACGAGCAGTACTTC
>TRBD2|TRBV11-2|15|TRBJ2-1|NA
CASSQGLASYNEQFF
TGTGCCAGCAGCCAGGGACTAGCATCCTACAATGAACAGTTCTTC